Below, 22 T cell receptor beta chains from the same sample are listed, as sequenced in a study of blood T cell repertoires in COVID-19. Clones were read by immunoSEQ multiplex PCR, and TCRdb kept only the in-frame ones, dropping some. The sample carries 130,000 to 150,000 clones, more than 80% recorded once. Sequencing was performed on peripheral blood. The receptors were sampled from a human donor in a cohort sampled during active COVID-19.

This clone has a single count. The rearrangement joins TRBV7-3 to TRBJ2-5; 11 nucleotides agree with TRBD2. Germline CDR1 and CDR2: SGHTA and FQGTGA. The V and J ends lost 5 bases and 3 bases, in that order; junction bases with no gene match: 11. The CDR3 has 17 amino acids. The CDR3 is CASSVTSGGPKKETQYF. As DNA, the CDR3 is TGTGCCAGCAGCGTCACTAGCGGGGGCCCAAAGAAAGAGACCCAGTACTTC.

The chain's CDR3 is CATPAGELFF. The CDR3 region has the DNA TGTGCCACCCCCGCCGGGGAGCTGTTTTTT. The rearrangement joins TRBV24-1 to TRBJ2-2; the D is unclear. V lost 9 bases and J lost 6, with 4 bases in between. This CDR3 spans 10 amino acids. Germline CDR1 KGHDR, CDR2 SFDVKD.

V gene TRBV7-3 combines with J gene TRBJ2-2; 12 bases align to TRBD2. Germline V gene sequence: CDR1 SGHTA, CDR2 FQGTGA. This CDR3 has 16 residues. V lost 4 bases, J lost 7 bases, and 7 bases stayed unmatched. The CDR3 bases are TGTGCCAGCAGCTGGACTAGCGGGGCACAAGGCGGGGAGCTGTTTTTT. Translation: CASSWTSGAQGGELFF. Supplemented by reference TRBV7-3 and TRBJ2-2, the full variable domain reads GAGVSQTPSNKVTEKGKYVELRCDPISGHTALYWYRQSLGQGPEFLIYFQGTGAADDSGLPNDRFFAVRPEGSVSTLKIQRTERGDSAVYLCASSWTSGAQGGELFFGEGSRLTVL.

This clone showed up just once. The genes are TRBV19 and TRBJ2-2; D might be TRBD2 (6 bases). The CDR3 totals 13 residues. Germline V CDR1 and CDR2: LNHDA, SQIVND (reference sequence). V was trimmed by 8 bases and J by 4 bases, leaving 11 bases between them. The CDR3 region is CASETRGTGELFF. The DNA for the CDR3 is TGTGCCAGTGAGACTAGGGGCACCGGGGAGCTGTTTTTT.

This clone was counted between two and nine times. The chain combines TRBV18 with TRBJ1-5, with D possibly TRBD1 on 5 matching bases. Trimming removed 3 bases from V and 2 bases from J, with 14 bases in between. This CDR3 spans 16 amino acids. In germline, CDR1 is KGHSH, CDR2 LQKENI. The CDR3, as DNA: TGTGCCAGCTCACCGGGCGGGGGAGGTGGCAATCAGCCCCAGCATTTT. It specifies CASSPGGGGGNQPQHF.

The chain couples TRBV28 to TRBJ2-7, with TRBD1 matching 9 bases. This CDR3 spans 14 amino acids. Germline CDR1 is MDHEN and CDR2 is SYDVKM. J lost 0 bases, V lost 10 bases, and 7 bases had no gene match. DNA of the CDR3: TGTGCCACCAAAGACAGGGGGGGCTCCTACGAGCAGTACTTC. Translation gives CATKDRGGSYEQYF.

The chain links TRBV29-1 to TRBJ2-1; the D is unclear. Germline CDR1 reads SQVTM; CDR2 reads ANQGSEA. Trimming removed 5 bases from V and 2 bases from J, with 13 bases in between. This CDR3 region has 14 residues. The CDR3 spells CSVRSLDTYNEQFF. The CDR3 DNA is TGCAGCGTTCGGTCCTTAGATACCTACAATGAGCAGTTCTTC.

The chain links TRBV19 to TRBJ2-6; no clear D. Germline V lookup: CDR1 LNHDA, CDR2 SQIVND (reference sequence). Trimming took off 6 bases at V and 0 bases at J, with 9 bases between the two ends. This CDR3 has 15 amino acids. DNA of the CDR3: TGTGCCAGTAGCCCACAGAGCTCTGGGGCCAACGTCCTGACTTTC. This translates into CASSPQSSGANVLTF.

About this clone: This may come from a read error, since a much larger clone is one base off. The sample contains more than one DNA sequence encoding this CDR3. The chain employs TRBV2 and TRBJ1-2, with D possibly matching TRBD1 (6 bases). The V end was cut by 5 bases, the J end by 8 bases, with 24 bases between. Germline V gene data show CDR1 as SNHLY and CDR2 as FYNNEI. CDR3 length equals 16 residues. CDR3 nucleotides: TGTGCCAGCAGTCCGACCGGGACTGGGGAGGGGGTGGGCTACACCTTC. Its translation: CASSPTGTGEGVGYTF.

The chain links TRBV15 to TRBJ1-2; no definite D call. Looked up from germline, CDR1 is LNHNV and CDR2 is YYDKDF (reference sequence). This CDR3 is 14 amino acids long. Trimming shortened V by 0 bases and J by 4 bases, and 9 bases separated the two germline ends. Here the CDR3 DNA reads TGTGCCACCAGCAGAGATCCCCACACCTATGGCTACACCTTC. It specifies CATSRDPHTYGYTF.

J is TRBJ1-2 and V is TRBV19, with 8 bases fitting TRBD1. CDR3 size: 12 residues. Germline V gene sequence: CDR1 LNHDA, CDR2 SQIVND (reference sequence). V was clipped by 1 base and J by 14 bases; unmatched bases: 6. CDR3 coding DNA: TGTGCCAGTAGTATAGGGGGGGACAGGAGGACCTTC. Translating gives CASSIGGDRRTF.

This rearrangement joins TRBV15 to TRBJ1-2; no reliable D call. Per germline, CDR1 LNHNV and CDR2 YYDKDF (reference sequence). Trimming removed 0 bases from V and 4 bases from J, with 12 bases in between. This CDR3 spans 15 amino acids. CDR3 DNA sequence: TGTGCCACCAGCAGAGATTTGCACGAGAGCTATGGCTACACCTTC. Protein sequence: CATSRDLHESYGYTF. Full variable domain (missing parts from reference TRBV15 and TRBJ1-2): DAMVIQNPRYQVTQFGKPVTLSCSQTLNHNVMYWYQQKSSQAPKLLFHYYDKDFNNEADTPDNFQSRRPNTSFCFLDIRSPGLGDTAMYLCATSRDLHESYGYTFGSGTRLTVV.

This chain uses TRBV7-6 with TRBJ1-3; D perhaps matches TRBD1 (5 bases). The germline V gene has CDR1 SGHVS and CDR2 FNYEAQ. This CDR3 has 15 residues. V shed 1 base and J shed 3 bases, with 10 bases lying between them. Here the CDR3 reads CASSLGVGGGNTIYF. The DNA for the CDR3 is TGTGCCAGCAGCTTAGGTGTGGGGGGTGGAAACACCATATATTTT.

This rearrangement joins TRBV28 to TRBJ1-4; D is perhaps TRBD1 (5 bases). V was trimmed by 7 bases and J by 5 bases, leaving 20 bases between them. There are 16 residues in the CDR3. Germline V gene sequence: CDR1 MDHEN, CDR2 SYDVKM. CDR3 in amino acids: CASITAGSVANEKLFF. CDR3 DNA: TGTGCCAGCATTACGGCAGGGTCAGTGGCGAATGAAAAACTGTTTTTT.

This chain uses TRBV7-3 with TRBJ1-2; D possibly corresponds to TRBD1 (5 bases). The CDR3 extends over 15 amino acids. The V gene lost 5 bases and the J gene lost 3 bases, with 16 bases spanning the gap. The germline V gene encodes CDR1 SGHTA and CDR2 FQGTGA. The CDR3 region has the DNA TGTGCCAGCAGCCAAGATTCCTCAGGGTACTATGGCTACACCTTC. This gives the protein CASSQDSSGYYGYTF.

The chain employs TRBV6-5 and TRBJ1-6; TRBD1 agrees at 11 bases. Germline assignment: CDR1 MNHEY and CDR2 SVGAGI. The junction had 6 bases not matched to a gene; V was cut back by 8 bases and J by 9 bases. This CDR3 spans 14 amino acids. The CDR3 loop is CASSPGQGVSPLHF. The CDR3 nucleotides read TGTGCCAGCTCTCCGGGACAGGGGGTTTCACCCCTCCACTTT.

CDR3 DNA sequence: TGTGCCAGCAGCGCAGGGTTTGAAGCTTTCTTT. Translated: CASSAGFEAFF. The chain employs TRBV3-1 (or the pseudogene TRBV3-2) and TRBJ1-1; tentatively, D is TRBD1 (5 bases). Germline CDR1 LGHDT, CDR2 YNNKEL (reference sequence). Trimming took off 5 bases at V and 7 bases at J, with 8 bases between the two ends. There are 11 residues in the CDR3.

In the case of this clone: This sample includes further DNA sequences coding for the same CDR3. The rearrangement uses TRBV7-9 and TRBJ1-2; the D is unclear. The germline V gene has CDR1 SEHNR and CDR2 FQNEAQ (reference sequence). V was clipped by 5 bases and J by 0 bases, with 7 bases between them. The CDR3 is 13 residues long. The CDR3 spells CASSPVSNYGYTF. The CDR3 DNA follows: TGTGCCAGCAGCCCAGTGTCTAACTATGGCTACACCTTC.

The V and J genes are TRBV6-5 and TRBJ2-1, with 9 bases identical to TRBD1. J lost 8 bases, V lost 5 bases, and 10 bases had no gene match. The CDR3 spans 15 residues. Germline CDR1 reads MNHEY; CDR2 reads SVGAGI. The CDR3 coding sequence is TGTGCCAGCAGTCTTACCGGGACAGGGATCGATGAGCAGTTCTTC. Translated: CASSLTGTGIDEQFF.

V is TRBV5-4 and J is TRBJ1-2; D unresolved. CDR1 is SGHNT and CDR2 is YYREEE in the germline V gene (reference sequence). V was cut by 3 bases and J by 0 bases, with 15 bases left in between. The CDR3 is made up of 16 amino acids. In DNA form, the CDR3 reads TGTGCCAGCAGCTCACCGGACGGGAAAACTAACTATGGCTACACCTTC. Amino acids: CASSSPDGKTNYGYTF.

V and J are TRBV9 and TRBJ2-2, with a possible D match to TRBD1 (7 bases). CDR3 length: 16 amino acids. The germline CDR1 and CDR2 sequences are SGDLS and YYNGEE. V lost 0 bases and J lost 6, with 15 bases in between. The DNA of the CDR3 is TGTGCCAGCAGCGTAGGTGGAGGGGGCGGGTCCGGGGAGCTGTTTTTT. It translates to CASSVGGGGGSGELFF.

The sample holds a few counts of this clone. This rearrangement joins TRBV5-6 to TRBJ1-2; D remains ambiguous. CDR3 length: 13 residues. Looked up from germline, CDR1 is SGHDT and CDR2 is YYEEEE. V was cut by 4 bases and J by 5 bases, with 12 bases left in between. The CDR3 loop reads CASSVGEVYGYTF. The CDR3 DNA is TGTGCCAGCAGCGTCGGGGAGGTTTATGGCTACACCTTC.